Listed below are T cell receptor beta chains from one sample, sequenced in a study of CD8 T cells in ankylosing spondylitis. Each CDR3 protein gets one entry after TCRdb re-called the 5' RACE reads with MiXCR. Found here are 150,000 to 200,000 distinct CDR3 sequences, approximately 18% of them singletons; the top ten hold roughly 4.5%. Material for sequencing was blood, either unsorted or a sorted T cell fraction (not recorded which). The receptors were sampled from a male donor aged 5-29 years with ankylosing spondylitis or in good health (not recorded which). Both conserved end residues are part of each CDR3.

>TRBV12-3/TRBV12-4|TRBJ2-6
CASDSPSGLYGANVLTF
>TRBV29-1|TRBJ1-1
CSSDRWDTEAFF
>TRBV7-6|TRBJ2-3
CASSQKREASMGKQYF
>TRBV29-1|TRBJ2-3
CSVEAGADTQYF
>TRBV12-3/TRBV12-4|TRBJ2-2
CASTRTTGPTGELFF
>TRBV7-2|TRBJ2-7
CASSLGLAGDYEQYF
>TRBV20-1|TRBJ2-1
CSARDVWAYNEQFF
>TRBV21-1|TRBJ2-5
CARPLGETQYF
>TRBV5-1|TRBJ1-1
CASSLGGEYTEAFF
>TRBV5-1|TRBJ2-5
CASSLATASGKQETQYF
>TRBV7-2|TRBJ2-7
CASSLNGLTYEQYF
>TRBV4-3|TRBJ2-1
CASSYHLSSGRRAFNEQFF
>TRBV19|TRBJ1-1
CASSPTGRAMNTEAFF
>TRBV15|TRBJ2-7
CATSRERVPEQYF
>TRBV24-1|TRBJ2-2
CATADTRDGANTGELFF
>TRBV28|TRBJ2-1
CASRIPGQGINEQFF
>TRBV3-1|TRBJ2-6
CASTLEMGANVLTF
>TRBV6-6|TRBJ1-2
CASSYGRDSLGYTF
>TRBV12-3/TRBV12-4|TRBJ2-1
CASSPGTGITSSYNEQFF
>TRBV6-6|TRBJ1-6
CASSYRLNSPLHF
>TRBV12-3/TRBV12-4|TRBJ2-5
CASSPGETQYF
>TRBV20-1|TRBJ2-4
CSARESGRGIQYF
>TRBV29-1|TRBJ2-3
CSVRRLDTQYF
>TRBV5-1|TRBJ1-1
CASSLQTGHTEAFF
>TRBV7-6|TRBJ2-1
CASSLQQGDNEQFF
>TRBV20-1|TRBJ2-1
CSAPAGGSYNEQFF
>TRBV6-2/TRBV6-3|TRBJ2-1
CASSLRDYRPNEQFF
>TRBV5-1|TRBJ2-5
CASSLAPRPLQETQYF
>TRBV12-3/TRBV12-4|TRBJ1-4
CASSPVGAGPATNEKLFF
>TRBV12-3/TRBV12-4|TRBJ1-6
CASSQTEESPLHF
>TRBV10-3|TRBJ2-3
CAISENWSTDTQYF
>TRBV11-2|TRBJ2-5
CASSLDHPQETQYF
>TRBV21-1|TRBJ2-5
CASSQSTRRDREGETQYF
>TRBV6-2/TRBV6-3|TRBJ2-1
CASSYSGTGFRNEQFF
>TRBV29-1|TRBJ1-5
CSVEVDGTQGQPQHF
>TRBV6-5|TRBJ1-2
CASSLQGINYGYTF
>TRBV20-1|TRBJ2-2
CSARGYSGTVDGELFF
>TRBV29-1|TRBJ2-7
CSVRRTGVDEQYF
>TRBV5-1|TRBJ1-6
CASSKDRESPLHF
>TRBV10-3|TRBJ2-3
CAISEAPSTDTQYF
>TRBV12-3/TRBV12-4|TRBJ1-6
CASSLGTGSSPLHF
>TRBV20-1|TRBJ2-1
CSSRGTPNLNEQFF
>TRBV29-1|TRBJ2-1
CSVAVAQSYNEQFF
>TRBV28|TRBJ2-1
CASRELAGYNEQFF
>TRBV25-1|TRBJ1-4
CASSEYGVGNEKLFF
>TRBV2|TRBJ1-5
CASSGLIPSNQPQHF
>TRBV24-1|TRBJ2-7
CATSDASGSDEQYF
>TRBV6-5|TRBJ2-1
CASSKDLRLQSYNEQFF
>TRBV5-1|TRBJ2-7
CASSLDGTSGAYEQYF
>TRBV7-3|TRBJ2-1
CASSHGVDNEQFF